The sequence of this T cell receptor beta chain was determined in a study of Ad26.COV2.S vaccination and SARS-CoV-2 variants. Indicated treatment: some 20 received Ad26.COV2.S at low or high dose, single or two shots; 5 received placebo; per-sample allocation not given. Vaccine and placebo recipients were sampled on day 63 after the first injection. Clones were sequenced by immunoSEQ multiplex PCR, and TCRdb holds only the in-frame ones, with some missing. This sample has hundreds of thousands of clones, with 87% found just once. Trimming took off 1 base at V and 8 bases at J, with 8 bases between the two ends. The CDR3 has 12 residues.

The sequence derives from a person aged 18 to 65 who received the Ad26.COV2.S COVID-19 vaccine or a placebo. Sequences were derived from peripheral blood, sampled in a trial of Ad26.COV2.S vaccine versus placebo. The gene calls are TRBV12-3 or TRBV12-4 and TRBJ1-1; perhaps TRBD1 as D (5 bases). The CDR3 sequence is CASSLETVEAFF. CDR3 nucleotide sequence: TGTGCCAGCAGTTTAGAGACAGTCGAAGCTTTCTTT.